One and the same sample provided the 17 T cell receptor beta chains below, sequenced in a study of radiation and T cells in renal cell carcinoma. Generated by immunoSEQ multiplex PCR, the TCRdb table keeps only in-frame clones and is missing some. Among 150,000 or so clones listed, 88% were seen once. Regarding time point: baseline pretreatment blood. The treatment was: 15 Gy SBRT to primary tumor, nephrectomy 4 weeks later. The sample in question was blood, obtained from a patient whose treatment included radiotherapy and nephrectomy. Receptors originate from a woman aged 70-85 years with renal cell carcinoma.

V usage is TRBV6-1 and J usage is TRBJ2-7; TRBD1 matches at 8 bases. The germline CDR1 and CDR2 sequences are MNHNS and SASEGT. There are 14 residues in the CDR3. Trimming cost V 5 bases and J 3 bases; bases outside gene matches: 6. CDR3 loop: CASSLQTGDYEQYF. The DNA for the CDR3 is TGTGCCAGCAGTTTACAGACAGGGGACTACGAGCAGTACTTC.

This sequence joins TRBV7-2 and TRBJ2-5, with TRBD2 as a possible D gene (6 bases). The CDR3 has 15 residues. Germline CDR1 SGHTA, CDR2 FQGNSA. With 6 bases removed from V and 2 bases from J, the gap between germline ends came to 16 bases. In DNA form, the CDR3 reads TGTGCCAGCAGTTCCAGCCCGGGACTGCAAGAGACCCAGTACTTC. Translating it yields CASSSSPGLQETQYF.

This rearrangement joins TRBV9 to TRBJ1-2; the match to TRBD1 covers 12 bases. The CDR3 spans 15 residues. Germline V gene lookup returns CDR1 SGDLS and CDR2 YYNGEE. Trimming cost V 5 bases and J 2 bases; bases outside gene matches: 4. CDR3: CASRTGTGGNYGYTF. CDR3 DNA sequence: TGTGCCAGCAGGACAGGGACAGGGGGCAACTATGGCTACACCTTC.

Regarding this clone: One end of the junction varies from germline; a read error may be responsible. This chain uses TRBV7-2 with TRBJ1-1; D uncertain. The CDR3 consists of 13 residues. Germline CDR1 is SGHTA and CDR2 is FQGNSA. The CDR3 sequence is CASSLGVKTEAFF. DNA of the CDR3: TGTGCCAGCAGCTTAGGCGTGAAAACTGAAGCTTTCTTT.

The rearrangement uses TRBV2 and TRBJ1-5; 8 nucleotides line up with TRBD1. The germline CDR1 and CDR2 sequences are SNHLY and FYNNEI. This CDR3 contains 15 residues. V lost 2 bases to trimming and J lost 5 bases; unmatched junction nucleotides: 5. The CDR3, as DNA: TGTGCCAGCAGTGAAAGACAGGGGAACGATCAGCCCCAGCATTTT. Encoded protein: CASSERQGNDQPQHF.

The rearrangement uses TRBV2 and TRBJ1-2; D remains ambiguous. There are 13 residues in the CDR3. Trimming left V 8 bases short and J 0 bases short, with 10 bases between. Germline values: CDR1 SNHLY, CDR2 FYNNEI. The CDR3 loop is CASLEAANYGYTF. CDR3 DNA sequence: TGTGCCAGCCTGGAGGCGGCTAACTATGGCTACACCTTC. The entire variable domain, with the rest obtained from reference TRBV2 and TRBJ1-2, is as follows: EPEVTQTPSHQVTQMGQEVILRCVPISNHLYFYWYRQILGQKVEFLVSFYNNEISEKSEIFDDQFSVERPDGSNFTLKIRSTKLEDSAMYFCASLEAANYGYTFGSGTRLTVV.

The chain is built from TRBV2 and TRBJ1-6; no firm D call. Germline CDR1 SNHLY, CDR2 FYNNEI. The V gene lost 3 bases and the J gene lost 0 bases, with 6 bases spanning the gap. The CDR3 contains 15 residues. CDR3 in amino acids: CASSDPVSYNSPLHF. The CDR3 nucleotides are TGTGCCAGCAGTGATCCGGTCTCCTATAATTCACCCCTCCACTTT.

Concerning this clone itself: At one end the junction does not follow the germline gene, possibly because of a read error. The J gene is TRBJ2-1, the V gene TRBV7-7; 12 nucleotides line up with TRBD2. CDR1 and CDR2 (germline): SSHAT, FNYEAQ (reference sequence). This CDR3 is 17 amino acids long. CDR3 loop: CASSLTRTSGVYNEQFF. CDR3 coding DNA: TGTGCTAGCAGCCTCACCAGGACTAGCGGGGTGTACAATGAGCAGTTCTTC.

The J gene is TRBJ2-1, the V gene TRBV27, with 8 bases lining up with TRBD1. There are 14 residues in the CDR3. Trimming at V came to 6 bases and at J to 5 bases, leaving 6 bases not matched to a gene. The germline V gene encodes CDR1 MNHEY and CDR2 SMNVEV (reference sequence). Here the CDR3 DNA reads TGTGCCAGCAGGAGGACAGGGTCGAACAATGAGCAGTTCTTC. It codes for CASRRTGSNNEQFF.

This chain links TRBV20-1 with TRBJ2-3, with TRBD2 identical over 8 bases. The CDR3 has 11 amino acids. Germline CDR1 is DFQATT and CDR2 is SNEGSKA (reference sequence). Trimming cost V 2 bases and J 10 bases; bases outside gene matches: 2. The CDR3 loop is CSARIAGPQYF. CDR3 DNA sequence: TGCAGTGCTAGAATAGCGGGGCCGCAGTATTTT.

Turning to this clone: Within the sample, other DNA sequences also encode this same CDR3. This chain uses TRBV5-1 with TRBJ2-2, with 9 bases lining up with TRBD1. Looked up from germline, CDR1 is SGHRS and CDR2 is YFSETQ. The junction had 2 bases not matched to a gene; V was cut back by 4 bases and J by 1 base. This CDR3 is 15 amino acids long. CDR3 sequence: CASSLGQGNTGELFF. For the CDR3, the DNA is TGCGCCAGCAGCCTGGGACAGGGGAACACCGGGGAGCTGTTTTTT.

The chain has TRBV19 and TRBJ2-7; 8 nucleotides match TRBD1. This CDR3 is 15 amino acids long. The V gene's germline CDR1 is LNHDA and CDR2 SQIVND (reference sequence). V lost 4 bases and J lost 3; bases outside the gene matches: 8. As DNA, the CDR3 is TGTGCCAGTAGTACCCGGGACAGGTCCCTCTACGAGCAGTACTTC. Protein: CASSTRDRSLYEQYF.

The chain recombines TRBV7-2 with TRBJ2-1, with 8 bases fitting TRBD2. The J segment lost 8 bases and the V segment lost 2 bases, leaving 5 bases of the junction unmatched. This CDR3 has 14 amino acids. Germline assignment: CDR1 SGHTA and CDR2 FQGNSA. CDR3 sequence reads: CASSLSGGPDEQFF. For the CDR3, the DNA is TGTGCCAGCAGCTTATCGGGGGGGCCAGATGAGCAGTTCTTC.

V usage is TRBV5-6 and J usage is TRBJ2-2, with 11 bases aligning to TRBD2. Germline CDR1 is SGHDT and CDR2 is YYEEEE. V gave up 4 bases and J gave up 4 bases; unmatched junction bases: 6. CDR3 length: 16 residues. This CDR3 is CASSQTSGALTGELFF. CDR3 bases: TGTGCCAGCAGCCAGACTAGCGGGGCCCTCACCGGGGAGCTGTTTTTT. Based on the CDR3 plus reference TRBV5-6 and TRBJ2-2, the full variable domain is DAGVTQSPTHLIKTRGQQVTLRCSPKSGHDTVSWYQQALGQGPQFIFQYYEEEERQRGNFPDRFSGHQFPNYSSELNVNALLLGDSALYLCASSQTSGALTGELFFGEGSRLTVL.

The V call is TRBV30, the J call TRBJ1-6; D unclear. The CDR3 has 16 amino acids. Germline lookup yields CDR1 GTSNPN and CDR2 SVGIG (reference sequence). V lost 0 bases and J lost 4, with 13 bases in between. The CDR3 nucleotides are TGTGCCTGGAGTGTATCTCAACCGGGATATAATTCACCCCTCCACTTT. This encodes CAWSVSQPGYNSPLHF.

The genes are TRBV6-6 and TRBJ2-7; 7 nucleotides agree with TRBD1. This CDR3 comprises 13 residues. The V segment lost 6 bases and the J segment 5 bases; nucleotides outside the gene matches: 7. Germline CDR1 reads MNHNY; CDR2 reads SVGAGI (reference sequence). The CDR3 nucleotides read TGTGCCAGCAGACCTGACAGGGTAAACGAGCAGTACTTC. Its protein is CASRPDRVNEQYF.

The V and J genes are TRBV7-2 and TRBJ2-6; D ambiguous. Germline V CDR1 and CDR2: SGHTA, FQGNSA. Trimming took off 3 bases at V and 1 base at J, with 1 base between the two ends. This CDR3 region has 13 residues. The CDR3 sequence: CASSFSGANVLTF. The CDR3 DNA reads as TGTGCCAGCAGCTTTTCTGGGGCCAACGTCCTGACTTTC.